The 12 T cell receptor beta chains below were found in one sample sequenced in a study of shared clonotypes between healthy human individuals. Clones were read by immunoSEQ multiplex PCR, and TCRdb kept only the in-frame ones, dropping some. The profile shows 2,500,000 or so clones, approximately 90% of them singletons. The material sequenced was naive CD4+ T cells from PBMCs. Subset in this sample: CD45RA+ positively selected. All receptors derive from a man between 18 and 29 years old in good health. Some clones in this sample may be carry-over from other donors' samples.

The CDR3 loop reads CASSPRQLTETQYF. CDR3 nucleotide sequence: TGCGCCAGCAGCCCCCGACAGCTCACAGAGACCCAGTACTTC. The chain links TRBV5-1 to TRBJ2-5; tentative D call: TRBD1 (5 bases). This CDR3 contains 14 residues. With 4 bases removed from V and 4 bases from J, the gap between germline ends came to 14 bases. Germline CDR1 and CDR2: SGHRS and YFSETQ. Full variable domain (remainder filled in from reference TRBV5-1 and TRBJ2-5): KAGVTQTPRYLIKTRGQQVTLSCSPISGHRSVSWYQQTPGQGLQFLFEYFSETQRNKGNFPGRFSGRQFSNSRSEMNVSTLELGDSALYLCASSPRQLTETQYFGPGTRLLVL.

The chain employs TRBV4-2 and TRBJ2-7, with D possibly matching TRBD1 (6 bases). CDR1 is LGHNA and CDR2 is YNFKEQ in the germline V gene. This CDR3 is built from 18 residues. V was pared by 3 bases and J by 2 bases, with 23 bases between. CDR3 in amino acids: CASSQVNTGTEGTYEQYF. As DNA, the CDR3 is TGTGCCAGCAGCCAGGTCAATACAGGGACGGAAGGGACCTACGAGCAGTACTTC.

Points on this clone: Other nucleotide sequences in the sample specify the same CDR3. The chain has TRBV9 and TRBJ2-2; no clear D gene. CDR1 and CDR2 from the germline V gene are SGDLS and YYNGEE. V lost 4 bases to trimming and J lost 2 bases, with 9 bases between them. CDR3 length equals 14 residues. CDR3 sequence (DNA): TGTGCCAGCAGCACCCGGCCCAACACCGGGGAGCTGTTTTTT. Encoded protein: CASSTRPNTGELFF.

This chain joins TRBV25-1 and TRBJ1-5, with D hard to call. The CDR3 spans 13 residues. Germline CDR1 and CDR2: MGHDK and SYGVNS. Between the trimmed V and J ends, which lost 3 bases and 7 bases, there was a span of 10 bases. CDR3 protein: CASSDPWGQPQHF. The CDR3, as DNA: TGTGCCAGCAGTGACCCTTGGGGACAGCCCCAGCATTTT.

The chain employs TRBV18 and TRBJ2-5, with D possibly TRBD2 on 5 matching bases. The CDR3 is 14 residues long. Germline V CDR1 and CDR2: KGHSH, LQKENI. V lost 1 base and J lost 4, with 10 bases in between. CDR3 DNA: TGTGCCAGCTCACCACTAGCGACGGGAGAGACCCAGTACTTC. Residues: CASSPLATGETQYF. Full variable domain (missing parts from reference TRBV18 and TRBJ2-5): NAGVMQNPRHLVRRRGQEARLRCSPMKGHSHVYWYRQLPEEGLKFMVYLQKENIIDESGMPKERFSAEFPKEGPSILRIQQVVRGDSAAYFCASSPLATGETQYFGPGTRLLVL.

CDR3 protein: CASRDTAYEQYF. CDR3 nucleotides: TGCGCCAGCCGGGACACCGCCTACGAGCAGTACTTC. This rearrangement joins TRBV5-1 to TRBJ2-7; D perhaps matches TRBD1 (6 bases). The CDR3 is 12 amino acids. In germline, CDR1 is SGHRS, CDR2 YFSETQ. Between the trimmed V and J ends, which lost 7 bases and 2 bases, there was a span of 10 bases.

The CDR3 spells CATSRTLDTGELFF. DNA of the CDR3: TGTGCCACCAGCAGGACGCTTGACACCGGGGAGCTGTTTTTT. V and J are TRBV15 and TRBJ2-2; D not resolved. The CDR3 contains 14 residues. The V end was cut by 3 bases, the J end by 3 bases, with 8 bases between. Per the germline V gene, CDR1 is LNHNV and CDR2 is YYDKDF (reference sequence).

About this clone: The identical CDR3 is also encoded by other nucleotide sequences in the sample. The rearrangement uses TRBV5-1 and TRBJ1-1, with D tentatively TRBD1 (5 bases). Trimming pared 0 bases from V and 3 bases from J, leaving 9 bases between. CDR1 is SGHRS, CDR2 YFSETQ, per germline. CDR3 length: 14 residues. Here the CDR3 DNA reads TGCGCCAGCAGCTTGGATCGGGGGGACACTGAAGCTTTCTTT. As protein: CASSLDRGDTEAFF.

This sequence joins TRBV4-2 and TRBJ2-3; weak D call: TRBD1 (6 bases). V lost 4 bases and J 2 bases, leaving 10 bases between the germline ends. Germline V gene sequence: CDR1 LGHNA, CDR2 YNFKEQ. The CDR3 runs to 14 residues. CDR3 region: CASSLRDNTDTQYF. In DNA, the CDR3 is TGTGCCAGCAGCCTGAGGGACAACACAGATACGCAGTATTTT.

This chain joins TRBV28 and TRBJ2-5; TRBD2 aligns across 13 bases. Germline V gene data show CDR1 as MDHEN and CDR2 as SYDVKM. Trimming removed 7 bases from V and 1 base from J; junction bases left unmatched: 9. The CDR3 loop spans 17 amino acids. The CDR3 spells CASTTMGLAGIQETQYF. CDR3 sequence (DNA): TGTGCCAGCACTACGATGGGACTAGCGGGGATCCAAGAGACCCAGTACTTC.

This chain links TRBV5-1 with TRBJ1-1; possible D gene TRBD1, 5 bases. The length of the CDR3 is 15 residues. Trimming left V 4 bases short and J 3 bases short, with 16 bases between. From germline, CDR1 is SGHRS and CDR2 YFSETQ. CDR3 nucleotide sequence: TGCGCCAGCAGCCAACGACCCCGGGGGGACACTGAAGCTTTCTTT. Its translation is CASSQRPRGDTEAFF.

The genes are TRBV7-9 and TRBJ2-5, with no clear D. Per the germline V gene, CDR1 is SEHNR and CDR2 is FQNEAQ (reference sequence). This CDR3 is built from 12 residues. The V end lost 2 bases, the J end lost 4 bases, and 5 bases lay between the germline ends. CDR3 sequence: CASSLRRETQYF. The CDR3 region has the DNA TGTGCCAGCAGCTTAAGGCGAGAGACCCAGTACTTC.